This T cell receptor beta chain was obtained from a study of OX40 agonist ivuxolimab in advanced cancers. Germline V gives CDR1 SEHNR, CDR2 FQNEAQ (reference sequence). V lost 5 bases, J lost 0 bases, and 13 bases lay in between. The length of the CDR3 is 16 residues. Profiled with immunoSEQ multiplex PCR; TCRdb holds only in-frame clones, not every one. The sample yields some 74,000 clones, roughly 83% seen once. Autoimmune disease history or systemic immunosuppression led to patients being barred. This sequence was found in an adult with an advanced solid tumor such as melanoma, head and neck, liver or kidney cancer. The material sequenced was CD4+ or CD8+ T cells sorted from blood, taken in a trial of the OX40 agonist ivuxolimab. V and J are TRBV7-9 and TRBJ2-2; D perhaps matches TRBD1 (5 bases). The CDR3 DNA reads TGTGCCAGCAGCCTAGGGGTAGCTGCGAACACCGGGGAGCTGTTTTTT. The encoded protein is CASSLGVAANTGELFF. The complete variable domain, with remaining parts taken from reference TRBV7-9 and TRBJ2-2, reads DTGVSQNPRHKITKRGQNVTFRCDPISEHNRLYWYRQTLGQGPEFLTYFQNEAQLEKSRLLSDRFSAERPKGSFSTLEIQRTEQGDSAMYLCASSLGVAANTGELFFGEGSRLTVL.